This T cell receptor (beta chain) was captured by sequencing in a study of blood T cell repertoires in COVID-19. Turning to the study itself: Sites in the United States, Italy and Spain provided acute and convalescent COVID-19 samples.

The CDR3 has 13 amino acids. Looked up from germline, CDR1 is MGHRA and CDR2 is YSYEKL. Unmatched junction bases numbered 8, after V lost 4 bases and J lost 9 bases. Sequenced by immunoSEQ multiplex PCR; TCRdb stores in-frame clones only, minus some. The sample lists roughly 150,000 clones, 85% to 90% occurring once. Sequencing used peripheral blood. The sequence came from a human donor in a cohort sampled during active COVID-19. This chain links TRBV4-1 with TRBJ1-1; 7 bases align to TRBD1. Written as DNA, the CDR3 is TGCGCCAGCAGCCCCCTTGACAGGGACCAAGCTTTCTTT. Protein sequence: CASSPLDRDQAFF.